These 17 T cell receptor beta chains came from one sample sequenced in a study of cytomegalovirus exposure and HLA in healthy donors. 60 Vbeta and 13 Jbeta primers were used in PCR. Only in-frame clones appear in the TCRdb table, and some are missing; sequencing was by immunoSEQ multiplex PCR. The sample includes over 120,000 clones, roughly 70% of them seen just once. The sample comprised PBMCs. The receptors originated from a man aged 25 to 40 in good health and CMV-seronegative.

The chain is built from TRBV5-1 and TRBJ1-4; a weak D match, TRBD1 (6 bases). The CDR3 runs 15 residues. V was shortened by 4 bases and J by 3 bases, with 13 bases between the two germline ends. Looked up from germline, CDR1 is SGHRS and CDR2 is YFSETQ. The CDR3 DNA sequence: TGCGCCAGCAGCCTGGGGGGCAGGCCTAATGAAAAACTGTTTTTT. It translates to CASSLGGRPNEKLFF.

In this sample, this clone turned up once. V is TRBV7-9 and J is TRBJ2-4; 7 bases line up with TRBD2. The germline CDR1 and CDR2 sequences are SEHNR and FQNEAQ (reference sequence). The CDR3 sequence is 14 residues long. The V gene end was trimmed by 4 bases and the J gene end by 9 bases; junction bases not matched to a gene: 9. The CDR3 bases are TGTGCCAGCAGCTCCCGACCGGGGGAGGGCATTCAGTACTTC. This translates into CASSSRPGEGIQYF. The full variable domain, completed using reference TRBV7-9 and TRBJ2-4, is DTGVSQNPRHKITKRGQNVTFRCDPISEHNRLYWYRQTLGQGPEFLTYFQNEAQLEKSRLLSDRFSAERPKGSFSTLEIQRTEQGDSAMYLCASSSRPGEGIQYFGAGTRLSVL.

The chain employs TRBV11-2 and TRBJ2-3, with D unclear. This CDR3 has 15 residues. Germline CDR1 SGHAT, CDR2 FQNNGV. Deletions cut 6 bases from V and 4 bases from J, with 17 bases between. Here the CDR3 reads CASRFLSGDADTQYF. In nucleotides, the CDR3 is TGTGCCAGCAGATTCTTATCGGGTGACGCAGATACGCAGTATTTT.

The CDR3 protein is CASSGQVLSSYNEQFF. The CDR3 DNA sequence: TGTGCCAGCAGCGGACAGGTCCTGAGCTCCTACAATGAGCAGTTCTTC. This chain joins TRBV2 and TRBJ2-1, with 7 bases identical to TRBD1. Trimming cost V 6 bases and J 0 bases; bases outside gene matches: 8. Looked up from germline, CDR1 is SNHLY and CDR2 is FYNNEI. The CDR3 extends over 16 amino acids. Combining the CDR3 with reference TRBV2 and TRBJ2-1 gives the whole variable domain EPEVTQTPSHQVTQMGQEVILRCVPISNHLYFYWYRQILGQKVEFLVSFYNNEISEKSEIFDDQFSVERPDGSNFTLKIRSTKLEDSAMYFCASSGQVLSSYNEQFFGPGTRLTVL.

This clone came up a few times. The chain joins TRBV7-2 to TRBJ1-6; TRBD1 matches at 7 bases. Germline loops: CDR1 SGHTA, CDR2 FQGNSA. The CDR3 is made up of 16 amino acids. After removal of 1 base from V and 7 bases from J, the junction contained 7 bases not matched to a gene. The CDR3 reads CASSLEHRGGNSPLHF. The CDR3, as DNA: TGTGCCAGCAGCTTAGAACACAGGGGAGGCAATTCACCCCTCCACTTT.

This chain links TRBV4-1 with TRBJ2-2, with 15 nucleotides matching TRBD2. The CDR3 runs 19 residues. After removal of 1 base from V and 5 bases from J, the junction contained 8 bases not matched to a gene. Looked up from germline, CDR1 is MGHRA and CDR2 is YSYEKL. The CDR3 sequence: CASSQGGLAGGRGTGELFF. The CDR3 DNA is TGCGCCAGCAGCCAAGGAGGACTAGCGGGGGGGCGGGGGACCGGGGAGCTGTTTTTT.

This chain connects TRBV5-1 to TRBJ1-2, with D uncertain. The CDR3 contains 12 residues. Germline V gene sequence: CDR1 SGHRS, CDR2 YFSETQ. Trimming left V 3 bases short and J 4 bases short, with 7 bases between. CDR3 region: CASSSEVYGYTF. The CDR3 DNA sequence: TGCGCCAGCAGCTCAGAGGTCTATGGCTACACCTTC.

This clone was counted only a few times. The rearrangement uses TRBV2 and TRBJ2-7, with 9 bases that match TRBD2. There are 19 residues in the CDR3. CDR1 and CDR2 (germline): SNHLY, FYNNEI. V was clipped by 6 bases and J by 2 bases; unmatched bases: 20. This CDR3 is CASRLQGAAGGRRTYEQYF. CDR3 sequence (DNA): TGTGCCAGCAGGCTCCAAGGGGCAGCGGGGGGCCGGCGGACCTACGAGCAGTACTTC. Combining the CDR3 with reference TRBV2 and TRBJ2-7 gives the whole variable domain EPEVTQTPSHQVTQMGQEVILRCVPISNHLYFYWYRQILGQKVEFLVSFYNNEISEKSEIFDDQFSVERPDGSNFTLKIRSTKLEDSAMYFCASRLQGAAGGRRTYEQYFGPGTRLTVT.

The chain couples TRBV27 to TRBJ2-7; 10 bases fit TRBD2. V lost 3 bases and J lost 4; bases outside the gene matches: 6. CDR1 is MNHEY and CDR2 is SMNVEV in the germline V gene (reference sequence). The CDR3 consists of 15 residues. CDR3 nucleotides: TGTGCCAGCAGTTTCGACGGGACTAGCGTTTACGAGCAGTACTTC. This codes for CASSFDGTSVYEQYF.

Of note for this clone: One end of the junction does not line up with germline, which may come from a read error. The identical CDR3 is also encoded by other nucleotide sequences in the sample. The chain joins TRBV2 to TRBJ2-2, with TRBD2 identical over 10 bases. The CDR3 has 17 residues. Germline V lookup: CDR1 SNHLY, CDR2 FYNNEI. CDR3 in DNA: TGTGCCAGCACCCAGGCGGGAGCGGGGGGGCAGGCCGGGGAGCTGTTCTTT. This codes for CASTQAGAGGQAGELFF.

The gene calls are TRBV27 and TRBJ2-4, with D possibly matching TRBD2 (6 bases). There are 14 residues in the CDR3. V was pared by 7 bases and J by 9 bases, with 19 bases between. In germline, CDR1 is MNHEY, CDR2 SMNVEV (reference sequence). The CDR3 DNA reads TGTGCCAGCACCCCTGTGGGGGGTTTTGGCATTCAGTACTTC. Translated: CASTPVGGFGIQYF.

This chain connects TRBV11-2 to TRBJ1-1; no reliable D call. Germline V gene lookup returns CDR1 SGHAT and CDR2 FQNNGV. The CDR3 has 12 amino acids. V shed 3 bases and J shed 8 bases, with 10 bases lying between them. The CDR3: CASSFERGEAFF. The CDR3 DNA is TGTGCCAGCAGCTTCGAGCGGGGAGAAGCTTTCTTT.

The CDR3 region has the DNA TGTGCCAGCAGTCAACTAAGCGTGGCGGGTCAGCCCCAGCATTTT. The encoded protein is CASSQLSVAGQPQHF. The V gene is TRBV7-8, the J gene TRBJ1-5; no clear D. The V gene lost 6 bases and the J gene lost 6 bases, with 18 bases spanning the gap. Germline CDR1 reads SGHVS; CDR2 reads FQNEAQ. The CDR3 totals 15 residues.

The V gene is TRBV9, the J gene TRBJ1-6; D is possibly TRBD1 (5 bases). CDR1 is SGDLS and CDR2 is YYNGEE in the germline V gene. The V end was cut by 3 bases, the J end by 9 bases, with 13 bases between. CDR3 length equals 14 residues. This CDR3 reads CASSAQGGSSPLHF. CDR3 bases: TGTGCCAGCAGCGCCCAGGGAGGTAGTTCACCCCTCCACTTT.

This chain uses TRBV6-5 with TRBJ2-3; D gene ambiguous. The V and J ends lost 9 bases and 4 bases respectively, with 8 bases between them. The CDR3 contains 11 residues. Germline CDR1 is MNHEY and CDR2 is SVGAGI. CDR3 sequence (DNA): TGTGCCAGTGCGTCCCCAGATACGCAGTATTTT. This gives the protein CASASPDTQYF.

This clone was detected only a few times. J is TRBJ1-1 and V is TRBV5-1; 7 nucleotides agree with TRBD1. This CDR3 comprises 15 residues. Germline lookup yields CDR1 SGHRS and CDR2 YFSETQ. J lost 1 base, V lost 0 bases, and 3 bases had no gene match. The DNA of the CDR3 is TGCGCCAGCAGCTTGGAAGGACAGGAGAACACTGAAGCTTTCTTT. This translates into CASSLEGQENTEAFF.

This chain links TRBV19 with TRBJ1-3; 12 nucleotides line up with TRBD1. CDR3 size: 15 residues. Germline-derived CDR1 and CDR2 are LNHDA and SQIVND (reference sequence). V dropped 5 bases and J dropped 7; count of bases not matched to a gene: 6. Here the CDR3 DNA reads TGTGCCAGTAGTTCCGGGACAGGGGGCTGGAACACCATATATTTT. This gives the protein CASSSGTGGWNTIYF.